This T cell receptor beta chain was observed in a study of PD-L1 blockade in urothelial cancer. Study summary: Men with urothelial cancer arising in the bladder made up most of the 29 patients. At 3 weeks (second dose) and 6 weeks after starting treatment, blood was analyzed.

Comment on this clone: The sample contains more than one DNA sequence encoding this CDR3.

Spike-ins of synthetic TCR analog templates went into each PCR. The protocol was immunoSEQ multiplex PCR, while the TCRdb copy is restricted to in-frame clones and leaves out a portion. The data show around 110,000 clones, with approximately 90% seen just once and 3% to 4.5% held by the top ten. Regarding time point: peripheral blood 6 weeks after treatment start. Patient sample counts ranged from 1 to 8, pretreatment and on-treatment. Trimming shortened V by 0 bases and J by 0 bases, and 10 bases separated the two germline ends. The length of the CDR3 is 16 residues. In germline, CDR1 is SGHRS, CDR2 YFSETQ.

The clonotype originates from a man aged 55 to 70 with urothelial cancer. Sequences were derived from PBMCs, sampled around atezolizumab (anti-PD-L1) treatment. The chain is built from TRBV5-1 and TRBJ2-1, with D possibly TRBD2 on 6 matching bases. CDR3 protein: CASSLAGGSSYNEQFF. Here the CDR3 DNA reads TGCGCCAGCAGCTTGGCCGGGGGAAGCTCCTACAATGAGCAGTTCTTC. Complete variable domain (other parts from reference TRBV5-1 and TRBJ2-1): KAGVTQTPRYLIKTRGQQVTLSCSPISGHRSVSWYQQTPGQGLQFLFEYFSETQRNKGNFPGRFSGRQFSNSRSEMNVSTLELGDSALYLCASSLAGGSSYNEQFFGPGTRLTVL.